The 20 T cell receptor beta chains given below trace back to one sample, sequenced in a study of shared clonotypes between healthy human individuals. Clones were read by immunoSEQ multiplex PCR, and TCRdb kept only the in-frame ones, dropping some. The top ten clones hold around 0.6% of a sample with about 990,000 clones, around 78% of them seen once. The sequenced sample consisted of memory CD4+ T cells from PBMCs. Subset denoted: CD45RA-negative fraction. Receptors were obtained from a man aged 18 to 29 in good health. Some clones in this sample may be carry-over from other donors' samples.

The gene calls are TRBV14 and TRBJ1-1; 11 bases fit TRBD1. This CDR3 has 14 amino acids. Germline V gene lookup returns CDR1 SGHDN and CDR2 FVKESK. V lost 5 bases, J lost 7 bases, and 6 bases stayed unmatched. The CDR3 coding sequence is TGTGCCAGCAGCAAAGGACAGGGGGCTTATGAAGCTTTCTTT. Its protein is CASSKGQGAYEAFF.

A single count supports this clone. V and J are TRBV4-2 and TRBJ1-2, with D uncertain. The V gene's germline CDR1 is LGHNA and CDR2 YNFKEQ. The CDR3 covers 14 residues. V lost 4 bases and J lost 3, with 12 bases in between. DNA for the CDR3: TGTGCCAGCAGCCCGGCAGGAACCTACTATGGCTACACCTTC. Amino acid sequence: CASSPAGTYYGYTF.

The J gene is TRBJ1-5, the V gene TRBV7-4, with 8 bases matching TRBD1. Trimming took 11 bases from V and 0 from J; bases not matched to a gene: 6. This CDR3 has 14 residues. Germline lookup yields CDR1 SGHVT and CDR2 SQSDAQ. In DNA, the CDR3 is TGTGCCTCAGGGGGCGATTATAGCAATCAGCCCCAGCATTTT. This gives the protein CASGGDYSNQPQHF.

This sequence joins TRBV28 and TRBJ2-7; a weak D match, TRBD2 (6 bases). CDR1 is MDHEN, CDR2 SYDVKM, per germline. Trimming cost V 5 bases and J 2 bases, with 13 bases left between them. The CDR3 contains 14 residues. The CDR3 protein is CASSPSGLTYEQYF. The CDR3 nucleotides read TGTGCCAGCAGTCCTTCGGGACTCACCTACGAGCAGTACTTC.

The chain is built from TRBV4-1 and TRBJ2-3; 10 nucleotides line up with TRBD2. The CDR3 contains 16 residues. The germline V gene has CDR1 MGHRA and CDR2 YSYEKL. The V and J ends lost 3 bases and 0 bases, in that order; junction bases with no gene match: 3. Here the CDR3 reads CASSHRTSGSTDTQYF. CDR3 DNA sequence: TGCGCCAGCAGCCACCGGACTAGCGGTAGCACAGATACGCAGTATTTT.

The CDR3 DNA is TGTGCCAGCAGCCAAACCCCTTTCTCTAGCGGGAGGGCCGGTGGGCAGTTCTTC. It yields the protein CASSQTPFSSGRAGGQFF. This chain uses TRBV4-2 with TRBJ2-1; 12 bases align to TRBD2. Germline V CDR1 and CDR2: LGHNA, YNFKEQ. The CDR3 length is 18 residues. Trimming at V came to 2 bases and at J to 12 bases, leaving 17 bases not matched to a gene.

The chain joins TRBV5-6 to TRBJ2-2; a weak D match, TRBD1 (5 bases). CDR3 length: 15 residues. V was trimmed by 5 bases and J by 0 bases, leaving 11 bases between them. CDR1 is SGHDT and CDR2 is YYEEEE in the germline V gene. CDR3 in DNA: TGTGCCAGCAGTCGGACACCCTCGAACACCGGGGAGCTGTTTTTT. It translates to CASSRTPSNTGELFF.

The chain joins TRBV29-1 to TRBJ2-1; D tentatively reads TRBD1 or TRBD2 (5 bases each). Trimming cost V 5 bases and J 8 bases, with 19 bases left between them. This CDR3 region has 14 residues. From germline, CDR1 is SQVTM and CDR2 ANQGSEA. CDR3 DNA sequence: TGCAGCGTTCGGGACCCGGCCAACCCCTATGAGCAGTTCTTC. Its protein product is CSVRDPANPYEQFF.

The J gene is TRBJ2-7, the V gene TRBV28; 7 bases fit TRBD2. Per the germline V gene, CDR1 is MDHEN and CDR2 is SYDVKM. Unmatched junction bases numbered 12, after V lost 8 bases and J lost 2 bases. The CDR3 is made up of 15 amino acids. CDR3 coding DNA: TGTGCCAGCGTAGCGTACGTGGGGGGGACCTACGAGCAGTACTTC. Its protein is CASVAYVGGTYEQYF.

This clone was detected once. The chain employs TRBV5-1 and TRBJ2-3; TRBD2 agrees at 7 bases. V gave up 0 bases and J gave up 2 bases; unmatched junction bases: 9. In germline, CDR1 is SGHRS, CDR2 YFSETQ. The CDR3 is 17 residues long. The CDR3 DNA reads TGCGCCAGCAGCTTGGCCTGGGGAGGGGCGGTCACAGATACGCAGTATTTT. Protein sequence: CASSLAWGGAVTDTQYF.

The sample holds a few counts of this clone. The chain combines TRBV10-3 with TRBJ1-1; D remains ambiguous. The CDR3 has 13 residues. CDR1 is ENHRY and CDR2 is SYGVKD in the germline V gene. V lost 4 bases, J lost 3 bases, and 9 bases lay in between. The CDR3 DNA reads TGTGCCATCAGTGGTTATTTGTACACTGAAGCTTTCTTT. Encoded protein: CAISGYLYTEAFF.

J is TRBJ1-1 and V is TRBV14, with D possibly being TRBD1 (6 bases). V lost 5 bases and J lost 0, with 16 bases in between. This CDR3 is 16 amino acids long. Germline CDR1 SGHDN, CDR2 FVKESK. This chain's CDR3 is CASSGGPLSMNTEAFF. The CDR3 bases are TGTGCCAGCAGCGGGGGGCCCCTCAGCATGAACACTGAAGCTTTCTTT.

This chain links TRBV30 with TRBJ1-3; D ambiguous. CDR3 size: 13 residues. Germline lookup yields CDR1 GTSNPN and CDR2 SVGIG (reference sequence). With 4 bases removed from V and 0 bases from J, the gap between germline ends came to 7 bases. The CDR3 loop is CAWKWASGNTIYF. The CDR3 bases are TGTGCCTGGAAATGGGCCTCTGGAAACACCATATATTTT.

This chain joins TRBV2 and TRBJ2-6, with 14 bases fitting TRBD2. V trimming: 5 bases; J trimming: 2 bases; junction bases outside the gene matches: 2. The CDR3 spans 17 residues. Germline V gene lookup returns CDR1 SNHLY and CDR2 FYNNEI. The CDR3 nucleotides read TGTGCCAGCAGTTGGGGACTAGCGGGAGCTGGGGCCAACGTCCTGACTTTC. Translating gives CASSWGLAGAGANVLTF.

This clone was seen only once. CDR3 amino acids: CASSRQGTGELFF. The CDR3 DNA reads as TGTGCCAGCAGCAGACAGGGGACCGGGGAGCTGTTTTTT. The rearrangement uses TRBV7-7 and TRBJ2-2; 8 bases align to TRBD1. V was clipped by 5 bases and J by 5 bases; unmatched bases: 1. Germline CDR1 and CDR2: SSHAT and FNYEAQ (reference sequence). This CDR3 is built from 13 residues.

The chain employs TRBV6-5 and TRBJ1-5, with D possibly TRBD1 on 5 matching bases. The CDR3 spans 16 residues. Trimming took 0 bases from V and 2 from J, leaving 11 bases between them. Germline loops: CDR1 MNHEY, CDR2 SVGAGI. The CDR3 loop reads CASSYSGQGGNQPQHF. CDR3 bases: TGTGCCAGCAGTTACTCAGGGCAGGGAGGCAATCAGCCCCAGCATTTT.

The sample holds many counts of this clone. Within the sample, other DNA sequences also encode this same CDR3. The V and J genes are TRBV7-9 and TRBJ2-2, with D perhaps being TRBD1 or TRBD2 (7 bases each). CDR3 length equals 12 residues. Trimming took off 2 bases at V and 13 bases at J, with 11 bases between the two ends. The germline V gene encodes CDR1 SEHNR and CDR2 FQNEAQ (reference sequence). CDR3 sequence: CASSLTGEGLFF. CDR3 DNA: TGTGCCAGCAGCTTAACAGGGGAGGGGCTGTTTTTT. Full variable domain (remainder filled in from reference TRBV7-9 and TRBJ2-2): DTGVSQNPRHKITKRGQNVTFRCDPISEHNRLYWYRQTLGQGPEFLTYFQNEAQLEKSRLLSDRFSAERPKGSFSTLEIQRTEQGDSAMYLCASSLTGEGLFFGEGSRLTVL.

There are a few counts of this clone. This chain connects TRBV11-2 to TRBJ2-7; D gene ambiguous. The CDR3 contains 13 residues. The germline V gene encodes CDR1 SGHAT and CDR2 FQNNGV. The ends were cut back, 0 bases at V and 3 bases at J, with 6 bases in the middle. In nucleotides, the CDR3 is TGTGCCAGCAGCTTAGAATCCCGCTACGAGCAGTACTTC. Translating gives CASSLESRYEQYF.

This clone was counted once. The J gene is TRBJ2-5, the V gene TRBV30; the match to TRBD1 covers 9 bases. Germline CDR1 GTSNPN, CDR2 SVGIG (reference sequence). The CDR3 is made up of 14 amino acids. The trim removed 4 bases at V and 4 bases at J, leaving 7 bases unmatched. CDR3 amino acids: CAWNRGQEGETQYF. CDR3 bases: TGTGCCTGGAACAGGGGGCAGGAGGGAGAGACCCAGTACTTC.

Concerning this clone: A much larger clone lies a single base off, so this may be a read error. This sequence joins TRBV28 and TRBJ2-3; TRBD2 is a possible D gene (5 bases). Trimming removed 2 bases at V and 8 bases at J, with 11 bases between. Germline loops: CDR1 MDHEN, CDR2 SYDVKM. The CDR3 has 13 amino acids. The CDR3 reads CASSLRRSGTQYF. The CDR3 bases are TGTGCCAGCAGTTTACGGAGGTCAGGTACGCAGTATTTT.